Below are 31 T cell receptor beta chains sequenced from a single sample in a study of post-analysis software for immune sequencing data. Study-wide results and caveats: Included in a set of several TRBV segments more frequent in patients than controls were TRBV5-6, TRBV5-1 and TRBV20-1.

Sequencing libraries made from TCR beta cDNA carried unique molecular identifiers. MiXCR was run by TCRdb on the PCR reads, yielding one entry per CDR3 protein. This repertoire shows about 540,000 distinct CDR3 sequences, 34% found once; its top ten account for 4.5% to 7.5%. Antigens for these TCRs are unknown. Sample: blood. These receptors came from a girl aged 2-17 years with multiple sclerosis.

The CDR3 protein is CASSLDQPDRGPTDTQYF. In nucleotides, the CDR3 is TGTGCCAGCAGCTTAGATCAACCCGACAGGGGGCCCACAGATACGCAGTATTTT. The chain is built from TRBV11-2 and TRBJ2-3; 10 positions match TRBD1. V shed 0 bases and J 2 bases; nucleotides not matched to a gene: 8. The germline CDR1 and CDR2 sequences are SGHAT and FQNNGV. The CDR3 is 18 residues long.

The gene calls are TRBV2 and TRBJ2-3; tentative D call: TRBD1 (6 bases). The V gene lost 3 bases and the J gene lost 1 base, with 8 bases spanning the gap. The CDR3 spans 14 residues. CDR1 and CDR2 from the germline V gene are SNHLY and FYNNEI. The CDR3 is CASSDDRRTDTQYF. The CDR3 DNA reads as TGTGCCAGCAGTGACGACAGGCGCACAGATACGCAGTATTTT.

In the case of this clonotype: One junction end disagrees with the germline gene, perhaps due to a read error. The chain recombines TRBV6-1 with TRBJ2-3; D unresolved. This CDR3 spans 15 amino acids. In germline, CDR1 is MNHNS, CDR2 SASEGT. CDR3 coding DNA: TGCGCCAGCAGTGAATTAAGGTGGGCCACAGATACGCAGTATTTT. The encoded protein is CASSELRWATDTQYF.

This clonotype appeared a few times. V and J are TRBV6-6 and TRBJ2-7, with D maybe TRBD2 (5 bases). Between the trimmed V and J ends, which lost 6 bases and 4 bases, there was a span of 19 bases. CDR1 is MNHNY, CDR2 SVGAGI, per germline (reference sequence). CDR3 length: 15 amino acids. This CDR3 is CASRREQHTGYEQYF. The CDR3 DNA sequence: TGTGCCAGCAGGAGGGAACAGCATACCGGGTACGAGCAGTACTTC.

This clonotype was observed a few times. The V and J genes are TRBV5-4 and TRBJ2-5; no clear D gene. Deletions cut 6 bases from V and 0 bases from J, with 15 bases between. Germline CDR1 SGHNT, CDR2 YYREEE (reference sequence). CDR3 length: 15 amino acids. The CDR3 region is CASIPRAQYQETQYF. CDR3 bases: TGTGCCAGCATCCCTCGGGCCCAGTACCAAGAGACCCAGTACTTC.

The genes are TRBV18 and TRBJ2-7; unclear D gene. V was pared by 2 bases and J by 2 bases, with 10 bases between. Germline loops: CDR1 KGHSH, CDR2 LQKENI. The CDR3 is 14 residues long. CDR3 DNA sequence: TGTGCCAGCTCACCATTTGGTGAAACCTACGAGCAGTACTTC. This gives the protein CASSPFGETYEQYF. The full variable domain, rest sourced from reference TRBV18 and TRBJ2-7, is NAGVMQNPRHLVRRRGQEARLRCSPMKGHSHVYWYRQLPEEGLKFMVYLQKENIIDESGMPKERFSAEFPKEGPSILRIQQVVRGDSAAYFCASSPFGETYEQYFGPGTRLTVT.

The chain uses TRBV5-1 and TRBJ1-2, with D perhaps TRBD1 (6 bases). The CDR3 has 14 amino acids. V was cut by 5 bases and J by 3 bases, with 14 bases left in between. CDR1 SGHRS and CDR2 YFSETQ come from the germline V gene. In DNA form, the CDR3 reads TGCGCCAGCAGAAAGCCGAAGGGGGACTATGGCTACACCTTC. Protein product: CASRKPKGDYGYTF.

The chain combines TRBV24-1 with TRBJ2-1, with D unresolved. The J call could be wrong; TRBJ2-7 is a better fit for the DNA end. This CDR3 has 14 residues. Germline CDR1 reads KGHDR; CDR2 reads SFDVKD. The chain's CDR3 is CATSDLNNYNEQYF. The CDR3 DNA reads TGTGCCACCAGTGATTTAAACAACTACAATGAGCAGTACTTC.

J is TRBJ1-5 and V is TRBV7-8, with unresolved D. The CDR3 is 13 residues long. Per germline, CDR1 SGHVS and CDR2 FQNEAQ. The V end was cut by 4 bases, the J end by 4 bases, with 8 bases between. The CDR3 spells CASSSGHNQPQHF. In DNA form, the CDR3 reads TGTGCCAGCAGCTCGGGTCATAATCAGCCCCAGCATTTT.

The chain uses TRBV11-2 and TRBJ1-1; D is ambiguous. Trimming cost V 5 bases and J 5 bases, with 12 bases left between them. The germline V gene has CDR1 SGHAT and CDR2 FQNNGV. The CDR3 extends over 13 amino acids. Written as DNA, the CDR3 is TGTGCCAGCAGCCTGGTTTCTTTGACTGAAGCTTTCTTT. Its translation: CASSLVSLTEAFF.

The chain employs TRBV12-3 or TRBV12-4 and TRBJ1-1; D unclear. The CDR3 is made up of 13 amino acids. V was cut by 4 bases and J by 3 bases, with 9 bases left in between. CDR3 bases: TGTGCCAGCAGTTCCCGGAGGGACACTGAAGCTTTCTTT. Translated: CASSSRRDTEAFF.

A single count supports this clonotype. This sequence may be a read error, since a much larger clone differs from it by one base. The genes are TRBV28 and TRBJ2-7; a weak D match, TRBD2 (6 bases). The CDR3 runs 15 residues. CDR1 is MDHEN, CDR2 SYDVKM, per germline. The CDR3 bases are TGTGCCGGCAGTTTAGGGGCGGGATTCTCCTACGAGCAGTACTTC. It codes for CAGSLGAGFSYEQYF.

The chain is built from TRBV29-1 and TRBJ1-5; D is uncertain. The CDR3 spans 14 residues. Germline CDR1 and CDR2: SQVTM and ANQGSEA. V was shortened by 5 bases and J by 6 bases, with 17 bases between the two germline ends. CDR3 loop: CSVMGSSGSQPQHF. The CDR3 region has the DNA TGCAGCGTTATGGGTAGTTCGGGGAGTCAGCCCCAGCATTTT.

This chain connects TRBV5-1 to TRBJ1-6; D unresolved. V lost 0 bases and J lost 9, with 10 bases in between. This CDR3 contains 14 residues. From germline, CDR1 is SGHRS and CDR2 YFSETQ. The CDR3 is CASSLDGVASPLHF. CDR3 nucleotide sequence: TGCGCCAGCAGCTTGGACGGGGTCGCTTCACCCCTCCACTTT.

CDR3 residues: CSARDRAGALYF. The CDR3 DNA is TGCAGTGCTAGAGACCGCGCGGGGGCCCTGTACTTC. This chain connects TRBV20-1 to TRBJ2-5; D is possibly TRBD2 (7 bases). Germline-derived CDR1 and CDR2 are DFQATT and SNEGSKA (reference sequence). This CDR3 comprises 12 residues. Trimming shortened V by 0 bases and J by 13 bases, and 15 bases separated the two germline ends.

This clonotype has just one count. The genes are TRBV6-1 and TRBJ2-3; 13 nucleotides match TRBD2. Per germline, CDR1 MNHNS and CDR2 SASEGT. Trimming cost V 5 bases and J 2 bases; bases outside gene matches: 4. This CDR3 is 16 amino acids long. This chain's CDR3 is CASSTTSGGNTDTQYF. In DNA form, the CDR3 reads TGTGCCAGCAGTACGACTAGCGGGGGGAACACAGATACGCAGTATTTT.

The table lists this clonotype with a few counts. V usage is TRBV7-9 and J usage is TRBJ2-5; D gene uncertain. The CDR3 has 11 amino acids. V was trimmed by 6 bases and J by 7 bases, leaving 9 bases between them. CDR1 is SEHNR and CDR2 is FQNEAQ in the germline V gene (reference sequence). In nucleotides, the CDR3 is TGTGCCAGCAGTACCTCGGGGACCCAGTACTTC. This encodes CASSTSGTQYF.

This clonotype occurred a few times. This chain connects TRBV5-1 to TRBJ1-2, with 7 bases aligning to TRBD1. Germline CDR1 is SGHRS and CDR2 is YFSETQ. V trimming: 0 bases; J trimming: 0 bases; junction bases outside the gene matches: 5. The CDR3 length is 16 residues. The CDR3 coding sequence is TGCGCCAGCAGCTTGGGACAGGGCACAGCTAACTATGGCTACACCTTC. Protein product: CASSLGQGTANYGYTF.

This clonotype has more than one count but fewer than ten. This chain uses TRBV20-1 with TRBJ2-1; possible D gene TRBD2, 6 bases. V was pared by 3 bases and J by 0 bases, with 9 bases between. CDR3 length equals 14 residues. The V gene's germline CDR1 is DFQATT and CDR2 SNEGSKA (reference sequence). The chain's CDR3 is CSASWGDSYNEQFF. The CDR3 nucleotides are TGCAGTGCTAGTTGGGGGGACTCCTACAATGAGCAGTTCTTC.

This chain links TRBV27 with TRBJ2-4; a weak D match, TRBD2 (7 bases). The germline V and J ends were trimmed by 6 bases and 9 bases, with 18 bases remaining between them. The CDR3 is 14 amino acids. CDR1 MNHEY and CDR2 SMNVEV come from the germline V gene (reference sequence). The CDR3 coding sequence is TGTGCCAGCAGAGATCTAGGGGGGAGGGGCATTCAGTACTTC. Its translation is CASRDLGGRGIQYF.

Judged by abundance, this clonotype is medium-sized. The chain recombines TRBV2 with TRBJ1-5, with 8 positions matching TRBD1. V shed 7 bases, J shed 2 bases, and the junction held 7 bases outside the gene matches. CDR3 length equals 15 residues. The germline CDR1 and CDR2 sequences are SNHLY and FYNNEI. The CDR3 coding sequence is TGTGCCAGCACACAGGGGGAACAAGGCAATCAGCCCCAGCATTTT. Its protein is CASTQGEQGNQPQHF.

The V and J genes are TRBV2 and TRBJ2-1; no clear D. Germline V gives CDR1 SNHLY, CDR2 FYNNEI. V was trimmed by 1 base and J by 8 bases, leaving 15 bases between them. This CDR3 is 15 amino acids long. In DNA, the CDR3 is TGTGCCAGCAGTGAAGGGTTGCGACTCAGATATGAGCAGTTCTTC. Translation gives CASSEGLRLRYEQFF.

The chain has TRBV4-1 and TRBJ1-2; no clear D gene. The CDR3 runs to 14 residues. Trimming took off 1 base at V and 4 bases at J, with 10 bases between the two ends. The germline V gene encodes CDR1 MGHRA and CDR2 YSYEKL. The CDR3 DNA is TGCGCCAGCAGCCAAGTAGGACGGGCCTATGGCTACACCTTC. This gives the protein CASSQVGRAYGYTF.

This clonotype was observed a few times. V is TRBV5-1 and J is TRBJ2-3; no definite D call. The CDR3 loop spans 13 amino acids. Trimming stripped 4 bases from V and 10 bases from J, with 16 bases between. Germline lookup yields CDR1 SGHRS and CDR2 YFSETQ. In DNA form, the CDR3 reads TGCGCCAGCAGCCCGGACCCCCCTCGTCCGCAGTATTTT. It translates to CASSPDPPRPQYF.

The chain has TRBV5-1 and TRBJ2-5; D perhaps matches TRBD2 (6 bases). Germline-derived CDR1 and CDR2 are SGHRS and YFSETQ. CDR3 length: 15 residues. Trimming pared 8 bases from V and 1 base from J, leaving 18 bases between. The CDR3 DNA is TGCGCCAGTCGAGCGGGCGGGATGGTCCAAGAGACCCAGTACTTC. This encodes CASRAGGMVQETQYF. Variable domain in full (rest from reference TRBV5-1 and TRBJ2-5): KAGVTQTPRYLIKTRGQQVTLSCSPISGHRSVSWYQQTPGQGLQFLFEYFSETQRNKGNFPGRFSGRQFSNSRSEMNVSTLELGDSALYLCASRAGGMVQETQYFGPGTRLLVL.

V is TRBV14 and J is TRBJ2-5; 10 nucleotides agree with TRBD1. Germline CDR1 is SGHDN and CDR2 is FVKESK. The CDR3 has 15 residues. V shed 4 bases, J shed 7 bases, and the junction held 9 bases outside the gene matches. The CDR3 DNA follows: TGTGCCAGCAGCCTCGACAGGGGGCTCGTAGGGACCCAGTACTTC. Its protein is CASSLDRGLVGTQYF.

The chain links TRBV20-1 to TRBJ1-4; D unclear. The germline V gene encodes CDR1 DFQATT and CDR2 SNEGSKA (reference sequence). V lost 5 bases and J 8 bases, leaving 24 bases between the germline ends. The CDR3 runs to 16 residues. CDR3 DNA sequence: TGCAGTGCTGGAGGCGCCCCGGGCCGCGGGAGAGAAAAACTGTTTTTT. The encoded protein is CSAGGAPGRGREKLFF.

This clonotype has just a few counts. The chain joins TRBV27 to TRBJ2-7; D remains unclear. Germline V gene lookup returns CDR1 MNHEY and CDR2 SMNVEV (reference sequence). The CDR3 consists of 14 residues. Trimming stripped 0 bases from V and 3 bases from J, with 9 bases between. The CDR3 reads CASSLSEQIYEQYF. The CDR3 region has the DNA TGTGCCAGCAGTTTATCAGAACAGATCTACGAGCAGTACTTC.

This clonotype was counted once. V is TRBV5-5 and J is TRBJ2-3; a weak D match, TRBD2 (6 bases). With 0 bases removed from V and 1 base from J, the gap between germline ends came to 12 bases. Germline CDR1 is SGHKS and CDR2 is YYEKEE (reference sequence). This CDR3 contains 16 residues. CDR3 protein: CASSLGAASGTDTQYF. The CDR3 bases are TGTGCCAGCAGCTTGGGTGCGGCTAGCGGCACAGATACGCAGTATTTT.

This clonotype was picked up a small number of times. V usage is TRBV20-1 and J usage is TRBJ1-5; D may be TRBD1 (5 bases). Trimming removed 3 bases from V and 3 bases from J, with 12 bases in between. The CDR3 has 14 amino acids. The germline gives CDR1 DFQATT, CDR2 SNEGSKA (reference sequence). The CDR3 DNA reads as TGCAGTGCTAGCAACCAGGGACTCAATCAGCCCCAGCATTTT. The encoded protein is CSASNQGLNQPQHF.

The V gene is TRBV6-5, the J gene TRBJ2-3, with 10 bases identical to TRBD2. The germline V gene encodes CDR1 MNHEY and CDR2 SVGAGI. CDR3 length equals 16 residues. The junction had 8 bases not matched to a gene; V was cut back by 4 bases and J by 4 bases. DNA for the CDR3: TGTGCCAGCAGTTCAGGACTAGCGGAGTTCCCAGATACGCAGTATTTT. This gives the protein CASSSGLAEFPDTQYF.